A single sample is the source of the 18 T cell receptor beta chains below, sequenced in a study of T cell responses to AZD1222 COVID-19 vaccine. The repertoire was sequenced with immunoSEQ multiplex PCR; TCRdb's copy has only in-frame clones and lacks some. The data show some 130,000 clones, around 90% seen once. The starting material was peripheral blood, obtained 28 days after the second AZD1222 dose. These TCRs come from an adult who received the AZD1222 COVID-19 vaccine.

This clone was counted once. This chain connects TRBV5-1 to TRBJ1-1, with TRBD1 matching over 7 bases. Germline V gene sequence: CDR1 SGHRS, CDR2 YFSETQ. The CDR3 totals 16 residues. The V segment lost 3 bases and the J segment 0 bases; nucleotides outside the gene matches: 8. CDR3 in amino acids: CASSSGTAPMNTEAFF. The DNA for the CDR3 is TGCGCCAGCAGCTCCGGGACAGCTCCCATGAACACTGAAGCTTTCTTT.

The rearrangement joins TRBV30 to TRBJ1-1; D is unclear. V was trimmed by 2 bases and J by 3 bases, leaving 10 bases between them. The CDR3 covers 13 residues. Germline V lookup: CDR1 GTSNPN, CDR2 SVGIG (reference sequence). The CDR3 here is CAWSRRPDTEAFF. The CDR3, as DNA: TGTGCCTGGAGTAGGAGACCGGACACTGAAGCTTTCTTT. The whole variable domain, remainder taken from reference TRBV30 and TRBJ1-1, is SQTIHQWPATLVQPVGSPLSLECTVEGTSNPNLYWYRQAAGRGLQLLFYSVGIGQISSEVPQNLSASRPQDRQFILSSKKLLLSDSGFYLCAWSRRPDTEAFFGQGTRLTVV.

The chain has TRBV28 and TRBJ1-1, with D possibly matching TRBD1 (6 bases). Germline CDR1 is MDHEN and CDR2 is SYDVKM. V lost 4 bases, J lost 8 bases, and 14 bases lay in between. This CDR3 contains 13 residues. The CDR3 region has the DNA TGTGCCAGCAGTTACCCGTCCAGGGGCGAAGCTTTCTTT. This encodes CASSYPSRGEAFF. Looking up the rest from reference TRBV28 and TRBJ1-1 gives the full variable domain: DVKVTQSSRYLVKRTGEKVFLECVQDMDHENMFWYRQDPGLGLRLIYFSYDVKMKEKGDIPEGYSVSREKKERFSLILESASTNQTSMYLCASSYPSRGEAFFGQGTRLTVV.

The chain is built from TRBV6-2 or TRBV6-3 and TRBJ2-5; D might be TRBD2 (5 bases). The CDR3 contains 11 residues. V lost 2 bases to trimming and J lost 9 bases, with 7 bases between them. Germline assignment: CDR1 MNHEY and CDR2 SVGEGT. For the CDR3, the DNA is TGTGCCAGCAGTTACCACGGGGCCCAGTACTTC. Amino acid sequence: CASSYHGAQYF.

The rearrangement links TRBV11-2 to TRBJ2-7; 9 positions agree with TRBD1. The CDR3 is 15 residues long. Per the germline V gene, CDR1 is SGHAT and CDR2 is FQNNGV. With V trimmed by 1 base and J by 7 bases, 8 bases remained unmatched. The CDR3 loop is CASSLGPDRGEEQYF. CDR3 DNA sequence: TGTGCCAGCAGCTTAGGACCGGACAGGGGAGAAGAGCAGTACTTC.

Comments on this clone: Other nucleotide sequences in the sample specify the same CDR3. The chain joins TRBV6-1 to TRBJ1-1; D ambiguous. Germline V lookup: CDR1 MNHNS, CDR2 SASEGT. CDR3 size: 13 residues. V lost 3 bases to trimming and J lost 1 base, with 6 bases between them. Here the CDR3 reads CASSDRGNTEAFF. As DNA, the CDR3 is TGTGCCAGCAGTGACAGAGGGAACACTGAAGCTTTCTTT.

A single count supports this clone. This chain uses TRBV4-1 with TRBJ2-7; TRBD1 agrees at 9 bases. The V gene's germline CDR1 is MGHRA and CDR2 YSYEKL. This CDR3 contains 16 residues. Germline trimming cut 1 base from V and 5 bases from J; bases unmatched to any gene: 9. In DNA, the CDR3 is TGCGCCAGCAGCCAAGCCTCCGGGACAGGGAGCGACGAGCAGTACTTC. This sequence encodes CASSQASGTGSDEQYF.

The V gene is TRBV12-2, the J gene TRBJ1-2. TRBV12-2 is listed as a pseudogene. The CDR3 contains 16 residues. The CDR3 here is CASRLSLHVPYYGYTF. CDR3 DNA: TGTGCAAGTCGCTTAAGTTTGCACGTACCTTACTATGGCTACACCTTC.

J is TRBJ1-2 and V is TRBV25-1, with D uncertain. Trimming pared 1 base from V and 6 bases from J, leaving 9 bases between. CDR1 is MGHDK, CDR2 SYGVNS, per germline. The CDR3 has 13 residues. The CDR3 sequence is CASSESNYNGYTF. The DNA of the CDR3 is TGTGCCAGCAGTGAATCTAATTATAATGGCTACACCTTC.

The chain uses TRBV19 and TRBJ2-6; D not certain. The CDR3 runs 16 residues. V was shortened by 3 bases and J by 0 bases, with 9 bases between the two germline ends. Germline CDR1 reads LNHDA; CDR2 reads SQIVND (reference sequence). CDR3 loop: CASSISQTSGANVLTF. The CDR3, as DNA: TGTGCCAGTAGTATTTCTCAGACCTCTGGGGCCAACGTCCTGACTTTC. The full variable domain, in which reference TRBV19 and TRBJ2-6 provide the parts outside the CDR3, is DGGITQSPKYLFRKEGQNVTLSCEQNLNHDAMYWYRQDPGQGLRLIYYSQIVNDFQKGDIAEGYSVSREKKESFPLTVTSAQKNPTAFYLCASSISQTSGANVLTFGAGSRLTVL.

The rearrangement joins TRBV2 to TRBJ2-5; D possibly matches TRBD1 or TRBD2 (5 bases each). Deletions cut 2 bases from V and 4 bases from J, with 14 bases between. Germline V gene data show CDR1 as SNHLY and CDR2 as FYNNEI. CDR3 size: 15 residues. CDR3 sequence: CASSEQGPVGETQYF. The CDR3 DNA reads TGTGCCAGCAGTGAACAGGGACCAGTGGGAGAGACCCAGTACTTC.

The V gene is TRBV4-1, the J gene TRBJ2-2, with TRBD1 matching 10 bases. This CDR3 has 18 residues. J gave up 1 base and V 2 bases, and 7 bases lay outside the gene matches. From germline, CDR1 is MGHRA and CDR2 YSYEKL. The CDR3 DNA follows: TGCGCCAGCAGCCAAACCCCGGGACAGGGGATGAACACCGGGGAGCTGTTTTTT. Its protein is CASSQTPGQGMNTGELFF.

The chain couples TRBV29-1 to TRBJ2-5; TRBD1 agrees at 8 bases. Germline lookup yields CDR1 SQVTM and CDR2 ANQGSEA. The V and J ends lost 7 bases and 5 bases, in that order; junction bases with no gene match: 12. This CDR3 spans 14 amino acids. The CDR3 spells CSAGGGRGRETQYF. CDR3 bases: TGCAGCGCTGGAGGGGGCAGGGGGCGGGAGACCCAGTACTTC.

The rearrangement joins TRBV2 to TRBJ2-7; possible D gene TRBD1, 6 bases. The CDR3 has 13 amino acids. The ends were cut back, 2 bases at V and 7 bases at J, with 12 bases in the middle. Looked up from germline, CDR1 is SNHLY and CDR2 is FYNNEI. CDR3 amino acids: CASSELQGREQYF. The CDR3 DNA is TGTGCCAGCAGTGAACTACAGGGCCGGGAGCAGTACTTC.

This chain connects TRBV5-1 to TRBJ2-7, with a possible D match to TRBD1 (5 bases). This CDR3 has 12 residues. Between the trimmed V and J ends, which lost 6 bases and 9 bases, there was a span of 16 bases. Per the germline V gene, CDR1 is SGHRS and CDR2 is YFSETQ. CDR3 sequence reads: CASNDPGMAQYF. In nucleotides, the CDR3 is TGCGCCAGCAATGATCCAGGGATGGCGCAGTACTTC.

This chain connects TRBV7-9 to TRBJ2-1; TRBD1 might be the D (6 bases). The CDR3 sequence is 16 residues long. The V and J ends lost 3 bases and 4 bases respectively, with 16 bases between them. CDR1 is SEHNR and CDR2 is FQNEAQ in the germline V gene (reference sequence). CDR3 amino acids: CASSFNRVSLYNEQFF. The CDR3, as DNA: TGTGCCAGCAGCTTCAACAGGGTATCCCTATACAATGAGCAGTTCTTC.

The chain is built from TRBV30 and TRBJ2-3; 9 bases are a match to TRBD2. Trimming took 7 bases from V and 14 from J; bases not matched to a gene: 19. This CDR3 is built from 14 residues. Germline CDR1 and CDR2: GTSNPN and SVGIG (reference sequence). CDR3 loop: CASGAASGTFLAYF. In DNA, the CDR3 is TGTGCCTCCGGAGCGGCTAGCGGGACTTTTTTGGCGTATTTT.

The chain combines TRBV5-4 with TRBJ2-5; 12 bases agree with TRBD2. CDR1 and CDR2 from the germline V gene are SGHNT and YYREEE (reference sequence). V shed 4 bases, J shed 9 bases, and the junction held 13 bases outside the gene matches. The CDR3 contains 16 residues. CDR3 residues: CASSTLAGGGSGAQYF. For the CDR3, the DNA is TGTGCCAGCAGCACACTAGCGGGGGGTGGCAGTGGGGCCCAGTACTTC. Filled out from reference TRBV5-4 and TRBJ2-5, the complete variable domain reads ETGVTQSPTHLIKTRGQQVTLRCSSQSGHNTVSWYQQALGQGPQFIFQYYREEENGRGNFPPRFSGLQFPNYSSELNVNALELDDSALYLCASSTLAGGGSGAQYFGPGTRLLVL.